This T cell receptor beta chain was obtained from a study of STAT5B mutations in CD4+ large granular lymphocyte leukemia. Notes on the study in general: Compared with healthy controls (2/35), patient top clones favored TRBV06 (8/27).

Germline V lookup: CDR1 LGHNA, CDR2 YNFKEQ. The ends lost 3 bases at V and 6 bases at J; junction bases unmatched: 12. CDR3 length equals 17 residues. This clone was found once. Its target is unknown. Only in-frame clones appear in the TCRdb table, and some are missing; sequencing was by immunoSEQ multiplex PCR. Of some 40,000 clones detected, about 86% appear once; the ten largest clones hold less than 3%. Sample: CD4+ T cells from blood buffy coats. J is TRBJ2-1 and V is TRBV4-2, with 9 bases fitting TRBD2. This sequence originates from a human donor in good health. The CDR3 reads CASSHPLGAGGINEQFF. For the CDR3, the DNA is TGTGCCAGCAGCCATCCCTTAGGGGCGGGAGGGATCAATGAGCAGTTCTTC.